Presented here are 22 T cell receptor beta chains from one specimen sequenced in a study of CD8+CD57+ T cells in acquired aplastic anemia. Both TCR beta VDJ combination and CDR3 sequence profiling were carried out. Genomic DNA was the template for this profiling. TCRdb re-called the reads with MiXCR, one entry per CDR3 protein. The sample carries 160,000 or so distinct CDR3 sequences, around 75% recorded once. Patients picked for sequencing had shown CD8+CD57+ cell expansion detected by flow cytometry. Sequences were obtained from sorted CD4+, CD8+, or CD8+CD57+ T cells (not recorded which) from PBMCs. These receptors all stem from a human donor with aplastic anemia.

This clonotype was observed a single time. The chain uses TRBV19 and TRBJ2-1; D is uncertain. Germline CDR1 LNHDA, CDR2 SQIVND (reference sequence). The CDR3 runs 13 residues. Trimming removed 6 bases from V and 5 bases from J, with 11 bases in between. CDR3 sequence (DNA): TGTGCCAGTAGGAGAGTTCCGGACAATGAGCAGTTCTTC. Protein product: CASRRVPDNEQFF.

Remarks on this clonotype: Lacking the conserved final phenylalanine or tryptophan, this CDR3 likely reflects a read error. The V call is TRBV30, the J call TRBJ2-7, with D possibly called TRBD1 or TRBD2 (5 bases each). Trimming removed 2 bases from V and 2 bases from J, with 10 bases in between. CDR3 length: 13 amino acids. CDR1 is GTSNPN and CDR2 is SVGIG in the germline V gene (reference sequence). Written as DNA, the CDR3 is TGTGCCTGGAGTCCCGGGACCCCCTACGAGCAGTACCTC. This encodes CAWSPGTPYEQYL.

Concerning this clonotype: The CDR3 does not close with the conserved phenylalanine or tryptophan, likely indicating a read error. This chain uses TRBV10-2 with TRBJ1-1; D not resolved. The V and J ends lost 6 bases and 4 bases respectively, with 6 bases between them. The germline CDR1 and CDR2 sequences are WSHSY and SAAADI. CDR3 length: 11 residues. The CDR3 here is CASRDGTEAFL. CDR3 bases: TGCGCCAGCAGGGATGGCACTGAAGCTTTCCTT.

The CDR3 DNA follows: TGCAGTGCTAGAAAGCTATGGGGCTACACCTTC. Translation gives CSARKLWGYTF. The chain uses TRBV20-1 and TRBJ1-2; D is unresolved. Per germline, CDR1 DFQATT and CDR2 SNEGSKA (reference sequence). Trimming shortened V by 2 bases and J by 8 bases, and 9 bases separated the two germline ends. CDR3 length: 11 amino acids.

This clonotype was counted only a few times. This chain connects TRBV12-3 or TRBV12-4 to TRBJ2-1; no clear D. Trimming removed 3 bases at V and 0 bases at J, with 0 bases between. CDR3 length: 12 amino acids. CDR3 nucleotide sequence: TGTGCCAGCAGTTTCTCCTACAATGAGCAGTTCTTC. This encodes CASSFSYNEQFF.

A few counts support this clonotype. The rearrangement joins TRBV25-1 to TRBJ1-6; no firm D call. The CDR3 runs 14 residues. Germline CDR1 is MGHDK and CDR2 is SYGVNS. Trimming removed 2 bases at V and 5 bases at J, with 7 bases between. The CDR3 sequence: CASSEVGDNSPLHF. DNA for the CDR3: TGTGCCAGCAGTGAAGTCGGCGATAATTCACCCCTCCACTTT.

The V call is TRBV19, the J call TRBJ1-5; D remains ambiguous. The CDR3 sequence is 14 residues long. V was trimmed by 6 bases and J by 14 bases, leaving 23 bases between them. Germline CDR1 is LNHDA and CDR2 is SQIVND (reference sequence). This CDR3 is CASRRVYVDPSEHF. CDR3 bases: TGTGCCAGTAGGAGAGTGTATGTGGACCCATCAGAGCATTTT. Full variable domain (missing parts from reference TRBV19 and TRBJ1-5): DGGITQSPKYLFRKEGQNVTLSCEQNLNHDAMYWYRQDPGQGLRLIYYSQIVNDFQKGDIAEGYSVSREKKESFPLTVTSAQKNPTAFYLCASRRVYVDPSEHFGDGTRLSIL.

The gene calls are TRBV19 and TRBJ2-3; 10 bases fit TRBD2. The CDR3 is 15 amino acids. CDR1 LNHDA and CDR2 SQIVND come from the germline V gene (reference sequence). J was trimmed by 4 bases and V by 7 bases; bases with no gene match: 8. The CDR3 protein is CASTPAGGQADTQYF. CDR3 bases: TGTGCCAGTACTCCAGCGGGGGGGCAGGCAGATACGCAGTATTTT. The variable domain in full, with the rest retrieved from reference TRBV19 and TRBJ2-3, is DGGITQSPKYLFRKEGQNVTLSCEQNLNHDAMYWYRQDPGQGLRLIYYSQIVNDFQKGDIAEGYSVSREKKESFPLTVTSAQKNPTAFYLCASTPAGGQADTQYFGPGTRLTVL.

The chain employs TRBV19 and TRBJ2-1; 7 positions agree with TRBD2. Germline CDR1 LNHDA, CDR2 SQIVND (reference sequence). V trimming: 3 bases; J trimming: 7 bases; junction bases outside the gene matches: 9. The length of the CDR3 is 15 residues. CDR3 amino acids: CASSIRPGGWNEQFF. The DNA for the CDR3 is TGTGCCAGTAGTATCAGGCCGGGGGGATGGAATGAGCAGTTCTTC.

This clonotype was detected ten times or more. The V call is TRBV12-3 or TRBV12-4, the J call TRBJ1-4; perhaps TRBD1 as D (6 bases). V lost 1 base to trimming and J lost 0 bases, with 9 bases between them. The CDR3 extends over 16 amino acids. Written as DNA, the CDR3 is TGTGCCAGCAGTTTAGGACAGGCCGCAACTAATGAAAAACTGTTTTTT. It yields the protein CASSLGQAATNEKLFF.

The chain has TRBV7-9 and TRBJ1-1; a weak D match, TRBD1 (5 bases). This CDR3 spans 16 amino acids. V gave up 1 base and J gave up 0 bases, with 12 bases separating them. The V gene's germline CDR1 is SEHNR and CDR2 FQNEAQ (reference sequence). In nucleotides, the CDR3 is TGTGCCAGCAGCTTAGGTTTCCGGGGGATGAACACTGAAGCTTTCTTT. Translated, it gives CASSLGFRGMNTEAFF.

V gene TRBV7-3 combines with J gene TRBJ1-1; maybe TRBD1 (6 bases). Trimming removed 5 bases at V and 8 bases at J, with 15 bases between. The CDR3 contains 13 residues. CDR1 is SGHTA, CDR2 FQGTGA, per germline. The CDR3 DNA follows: TGTGCCAGCAGCCCAGGGACACCCAGGGAAGCTTTCTTT. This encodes CASSPGTPREAFF.

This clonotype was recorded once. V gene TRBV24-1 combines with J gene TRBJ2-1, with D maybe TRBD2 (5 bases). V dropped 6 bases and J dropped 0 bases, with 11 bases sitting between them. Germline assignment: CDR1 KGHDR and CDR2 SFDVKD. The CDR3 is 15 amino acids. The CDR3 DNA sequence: TGTGCCACCAGTTTAGCGCAGAGCTCCTACAATGAGCAGTTCTTC. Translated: CATSLAQSSYNEQFF.

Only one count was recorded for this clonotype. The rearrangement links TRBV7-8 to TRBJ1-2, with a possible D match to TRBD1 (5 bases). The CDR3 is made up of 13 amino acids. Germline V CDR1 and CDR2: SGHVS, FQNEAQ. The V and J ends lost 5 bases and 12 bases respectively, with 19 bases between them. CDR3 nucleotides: TGTGCCAGCAGCGCCGGGACGGCCTGGGCCCACACCTTC. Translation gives CASSAGTAWAHTF.

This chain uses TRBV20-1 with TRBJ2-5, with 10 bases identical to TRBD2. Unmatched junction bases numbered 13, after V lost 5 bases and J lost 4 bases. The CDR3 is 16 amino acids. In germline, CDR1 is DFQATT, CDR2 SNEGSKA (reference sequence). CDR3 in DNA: TGCAGTGCTCGGTCGGAACTAGCGGGAATGGGAGAGACCCAGTACTTC. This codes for CSARSELAGMGETQYF.

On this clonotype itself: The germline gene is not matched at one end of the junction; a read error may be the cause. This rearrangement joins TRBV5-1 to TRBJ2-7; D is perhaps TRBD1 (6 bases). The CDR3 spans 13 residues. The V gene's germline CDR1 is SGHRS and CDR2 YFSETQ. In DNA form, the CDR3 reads TGCGCCGGCAGCTCACAGGGAACCGGGGAGCTGTACTTC. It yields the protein CAGSSQGTGELYF.

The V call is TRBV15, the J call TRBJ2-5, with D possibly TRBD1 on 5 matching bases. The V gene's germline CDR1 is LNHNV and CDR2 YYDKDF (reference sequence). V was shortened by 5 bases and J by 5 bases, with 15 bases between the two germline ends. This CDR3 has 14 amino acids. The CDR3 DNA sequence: TGTGCCACCAGCTCAAGAAAGGGGCGGGAGACCCAGTACTTC. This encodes CATSSRKGRETQYF.

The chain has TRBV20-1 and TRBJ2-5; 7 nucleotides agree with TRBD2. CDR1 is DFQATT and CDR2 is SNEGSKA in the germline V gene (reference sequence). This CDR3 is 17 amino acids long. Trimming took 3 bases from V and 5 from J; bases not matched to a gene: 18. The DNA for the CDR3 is TGCAGTGCTAGCTCCGGGGGGACCAGCGGGATTCAGGAGACCCAGTACTTC. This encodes CSASSGGTSGIQETQYF.

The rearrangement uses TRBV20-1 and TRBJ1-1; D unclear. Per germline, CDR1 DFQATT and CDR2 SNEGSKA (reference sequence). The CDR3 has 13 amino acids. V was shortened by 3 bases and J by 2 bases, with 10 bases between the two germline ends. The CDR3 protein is CSASGQLNTEAFF. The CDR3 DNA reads TGCAGTGCTAGCGGGCAGCTCAACACTGAAGCTTTCTTT.

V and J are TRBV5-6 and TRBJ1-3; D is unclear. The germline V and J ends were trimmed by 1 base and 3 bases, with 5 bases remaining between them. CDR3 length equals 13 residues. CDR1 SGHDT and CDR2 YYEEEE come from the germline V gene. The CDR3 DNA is TGTGCCAGCAGCTTGAATATTGGAAACACCATATATTTT. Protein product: CASSLNIGNTIYF.

The CDR3 region is CASSLVAGYWFF. The DNA for the CDR3 is TGTGCCAGCAGCTTAGTAGCGGGGTACTGGTTCTTC. The chain employs TRBV7-9 and TRBJ2-1, with TRBD2 matching 8 bases. The CDR3 covers 12 residues. J gave up 15 bases and V 1 base, and 5 bases lay outside the gene matches. Germline values: CDR1 SEHNR, CDR2 FQNEAQ (reference sequence).

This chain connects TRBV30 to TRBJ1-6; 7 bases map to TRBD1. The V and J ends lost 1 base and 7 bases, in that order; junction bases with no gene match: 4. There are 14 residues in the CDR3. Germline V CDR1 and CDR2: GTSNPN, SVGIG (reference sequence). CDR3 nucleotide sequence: TGTGCCTGGAGTGGGACAGGCCTAAATTCACCCCTCCACTTT. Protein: CAWSGTGLNSPLHF.